These 23 T cell receptor beta chains came from one sample sequenced in a study of T cell repertoires in cytomegalovirus infection. TCRdb ran MiXCR on the reads and lists one entry per CDR3 protein. The sample contains 750,000 to 900,000 distinct CDR3 sequences, 25% to 30% of which appear only once. No antigen has been identified for these receptors. The sequenced sample was cultured CD8+ T cells from PBMCs, obtained from culture after CMV antigen stimulation. These receptors originate from a human donor in good health (CMV status not recorded). Some clones in this sample may be carry-over from other donors' samples.

Ten or more counts support this clonotype. This chain links TRBV7-6 with TRBJ1-2; TRBD1 agrees at 8 bases. Germline CDR1 SGHVS, CDR2 FNYEAQ. Trimming removed 2 bases from V and 6 bases from J; junction bases left unmatched: 2. The CDR3 covers 13 residues. The CDR3 region is CASSLTTGDGYTF. The CDR3 DNA reads as TGTGCCAGCAGCTTAACGACAGGGGATGGCTACACCTTC.

This chain connects TRBV10-3 to TRBJ2-2; 13 bases map to TRBD2. This CDR3 contains 17 residues. Germline V CDR1 and CDR2: ENHRY, SYGVKD. Unmatched junction bases numbered 6, after V lost 3 bases and J lost 5 bases. In nucleotides, the CDR3 is TGTGCCATCAGTGACCAGACTAGCGGGGGGATTACCGGGGAGCTGTTTTTT. Encoded protein: CAISDQTSGGITGELFF.

The chain employs TRBV28 and TRBJ1-5; D not resolved. The CDR3 length is 14 residues. Per the germline V gene, CDR1 is MDHEN and CDR2 is SYDVKM. The ends were cut back, 3 bases at V and 1 base at J, with 7 bases in the middle. CDR3 sequence: CASSFALSNQPQHF. The CDR3 DNA is TGTGCCAGCAGTTTTGCGCTGAGCAATCAGCCCCAGCATTTT.

This clonotype was recorded a few times. This chain links TRBV5-6 with TRBJ2-3; no clear D. Per the germline V gene, CDR1 is SGHDT and CDR2 is YYEEEE. CDR3 length equals 17 residues. The V end was cut by 4 bases, the J end by 2 bases, with 20 bases between. The CDR3 coding sequence is TGTGCCAGCAGCCGCCCGGACCCGGCGAAACACACAGATACGCAGTATTTT. Protein sequence: CASSRPDPAKHTDTQYF.

The chain employs TRBV7-3 and TRBJ2-1; D not resolved. V lost 2 bases, J lost 8 bases, and 13 bases lay in between. Germline-derived CDR1 and CDR2 are SGHTA and FQGTGA. The CDR3 runs 14 residues. CDR3 DNA: TGTGCCAGCAGCTTAGGCTATTCAATGGATGAGCAGTTCTTC. Residues: CASSLGYSMDEQFF.

The chain couples TRBV12-3 or TRBV12-4 to TRBJ2-5; no firm D call. V was cut by 5 bases and J by 5 bases, with 21 bases left in between. This CDR3 is built from 16 residues. The CDR3 loop is CASSPRDRALWETQYF. The CDR3 DNA sequence: TGTGCCAGCAGTCCAAGAGACCGGGCGCTTTGGGAGACCCAGTACTTC.

This clonotype turned up a few times. The chain carries TRBV6-8 and TRBJ2-1, with 8 bases that match TRBD2. Germline trimming cut 6 bases from V and 5 bases from J; bases unmatched to any gene: 12. The CDR3 is made up of 16 amino acids. Germline loops: CDR1 MNHGY, CDR2 SAAAGT. CDR3 region: CASRRRGGGSHNEQFF. In DNA form, the CDR3 reads TGTGCCAGCAGGCGTCGGGGCGGGGGGTCCCACAATGAGCAGTTCTTC.

This chain's CDR3 is CASTRLAGITDTQYF. The CDR3 nucleotides are TGTGCCAGCACCCGGCTAGCGGGGATCACAGATACGCAGTATTTT. This sequence joins TRBV2 and TRBJ2-3; 9 bases line up with TRBD2. Germline CDR1 is SNHLY and CDR2 is FYNNEI. The V gene end was trimmed by 7 bases and the J gene end by 2 bases; junction bases not matched to a gene: 7. This CDR3 is 15 amino acids long.

The chain links TRBV7-4 to TRBJ2-2; D not certain. Germline loops: CDR1 SGHVT, CDR2 SQSDAQ. The CDR3 extends over 14 amino acids. The V end was cut by 2 bases, the J end by 1 base, with 5 bases between. In DNA, the CDR3 is TGTGCCAGCAGCTTATACGAGAACACCGGGGAGCTGTTTTTT. Translated: CASSLYENTGELFF.

This clonotype appeared a few times. The chain carries TRBV18 and TRBJ2-7; weak D call: TRBD1 (6 bases). V dropped 3 bases and J dropped 2 bases, with 11 bases sitting between them. The germline gives CDR1 KGHSH, CDR2 LQKENI. The CDR3 spans 14 residues. The DNA for the CDR3 is TGTGCCAGCTCACCGCGACAGGACCCCTACGAGCAGTACTTC. Residues: CASSPRQDPYEQYF.

The V call is TRBV20-1, the J call TRBJ2-5; D may be TRBD1 or TRBD2 (5 bases each). The germline V gene encodes CDR1 DFQATT and CDR2 SNEGSKA (reference sequence). CDR3 length: 15 amino acids. V shed 1 base and J shed 5 bases, with 17 bases lying between them. The CDR3 DNA reads as TGCAGTGCTAGAGGGGGGTGGGGCCTCTCGGAGACCCAGTACTTC. Amino acid sequence: CSARGGWGLSETQYF.

The J gene is TRBJ2-3, the V gene TRBV12-3 or TRBV12-4; 9 nucleotides line up with TRBD2. The CDR3 is 16 residues long. The V gene end was trimmed by 7 bases and the J gene end by 4 bases; junction bases not matched to a gene: 12. In DNA, the CDR3 is TGTGCCAGCACCAAGCTGGTAGCGGGGGCCCCAGATACGCAGTATTTT. Translation gives CASTKLVAGAPDTQYF.

The chain couples TRBV4-1 to TRBJ1-1; D gene uncertain. This CDR3 is 13 amino acids long. V was clipped by 0 bases and J by 10 bases, with 12 bases between them. From germline, CDR1 is MGHRA and CDR2 YSYEKL. The CDR3 loop is CASSQELSRGAFF. As DNA, the CDR3 is TGCGCCAGCAGCCAAGAATTGAGCCGGGGAGCTTTCTTT.

The chain has TRBV27 and TRBJ2-2, with TRBD1 as a possible D gene (6 bases). V lost 0 bases and J lost 4, with 9 bases in between. Looked up from germline, CDR1 is MNHEY and CDR2 is SMNVEV (reference sequence). The CDR3 extends over 15 amino acids. The CDR3 coding sequence is TGTGCCAGCAGTTTATCTCTGGGGGCCACCGGGGAGCTGTTTTTT. As protein: CASSLSLGATGELFF.

This clonotype was recorded a few times. The chain uses TRBV7-9 and TRBJ2-1; 7 bases map to TRBD1. Trimming cost V 6 bases and J 2 bases; bases outside gene matches: 7. This CDR3 has 15 amino acids. Per the germline V gene, CDR1 is SEHNR and CDR2 is FQNEAQ (reference sequence). For the CDR3, the DNA is TGTGCCAGCAGGGGCCGGGACAGTCCCTACAATGAGCAGTTCTTC. Translated, it gives CASRGRDSPYNEQFF. The full variable domain, completed using reference TRBV7-9 and TRBJ2-1, is DTGVSQNPRHKITKRGQNVTFRCDPISEHNRLYWYRQTLGQGPEFLTYFQNEAQLEKSRLLSDRFSAERPKGSFSTLEIQRTEQGDSAMYLCASRGRDSPYNEQFFGPGTRLTVL.

This clonotype was found a few times. The rearrangement uses TRBV7-3 and TRBJ2-2; D may be TRBD1 (6 bases). The CDR3 loop spans 18 amino acids. The V gene lost 5 bases and the J gene lost 7 bases, with 26 bases spanning the gap. Germline V lookup: CDR1 SGHTA, CDR2 FQGTGA. The CDR3 region is CASSGPQGPFKQGGELFF. The CDR3 coding sequence is TGTGCCAGCAGCGGGCCGCAGGGGCCTTTTAAACAAGGCGGGGAGCTGTTTTTT.

This clonotype has ten or more counts. This chain links TRBV4-1 with TRBJ2-3, with D possibly being TRBD2 (5 bases). The CDR3 spans 14 residues. V was shortened by 1 base and J by 1 base, with 6 bases between the two germline ends. Per the germline V gene, CDR1 is MGHRA and CDR2 is YSYEKL. As DNA, the CDR3 is TGCGCCAGCAGCCAAGCGAGGGGCACAGATACGCAGTATTTT. Protein: CASSQARGTDTQYF.

This clonotype has just a few counts. The chain has TRBV29-1 and TRBJ2-3; D ambiguous. Germline V lookup: CDR1 SQVTM, CDR2 ANQGSEA. V lost 7 bases and J lost 5, with 16 bases in between. CDR3 size: 13 residues. In DNA, the CDR3 is TGCAGCGCGGTTGTGGGATTGATAGATACGCAGTATTTT. It codes for CSAVVGLIDTQYF.

This clonotype has just a few counts. This sequence joins TRBV6-2 or TRBV6-3 and TRBJ2-5; D is possibly TRBD1 (6 bases). This CDR3 is built from 14 residues. Per germline, CDR1 MNHEY and CDR2 SVGEGT. The ends were cut back, 3 bases at V and 0 bases at J, with 8 bases in the middle. The CDR3: CASSYGQYQETQYF. In DNA, the CDR3 is TGTGCCAGCAGTTATGGACAGTACCAAGAGACCCAGTACTTC.

V and J are TRBV4-3 and TRBJ2-1; TRBD2 might be the D (7 bases). CDR3 length equals 14 residues. V was clipped by 3 bases and J by 10 bases, with 16 bases between them. Germline V lookup: CDR1 LGHNA, CDR2 YSLEER. Written as DNA, the CDR3 is TGCGCCAGCAGCCAGTGGGGGGGCCCCCAGGAGCAGTTCTTC. It encodes CASSQWGGPQEQFF.

This clonotype was observed at least ten times. J is TRBJ1-2 and V is TRBV7-8; no definite D call. Trimming pared 1 base from V and 6 bases from J, leaving 12 bases between. Germline V gives CDR1 SGHVS, CDR2 FQNEAQ. This CDR3 comprises 14 residues. In nucleotides, the CDR3 is TGTGCCAGCAGCTTAGTGCGGGAAAGGGATGGCTACACCTTC. Amino acids: CASSLVRERDGYTF.

This clonotype was seen a few times. The chain couples TRBV6-6 to TRBJ2-1, with D perhaps matching TRBD2 (5 bases). The CDR3 covers 17 residues. V was trimmed by 8 bases and J by 5 bases, leaving 25 bases between them. Germline CDR1 reads MNHNY; CDR2 reads SVGAGI (reference sequence). CDR3 coding DNA: TGTGCCAGCCAAACGAAAGTACTAGGCGATCGGGACAATGAGCAGTTCTTC. Translation gives CASQTKVLGDRDNEQFF.

This clonotype appeared many times. This chain links TRBV7-2 with TRBJ2-1; 16 bases are a match to TRBD2. The ends lost 3 bases at V and 8 bases at J; junction bases unmatched: 4. The CDR3 is 16 amino acids. Germline V gives CDR1 SGHTA, CDR2 FQGNSA. The CDR3 nucleotides are TGTGCCAGCAGCTTGGGGACTAGCGGGGGGGTACATGAGCAGTTCTTC. The encoded protein is CASSLGTSGGVHEQFF.